These 12 T cell receptor beta chains originate from one sample sequenced in a study of blood T cell repertoires in COVID-19. TCRdb's copy holds only in-frame clones and misses some; the assay was immunoSEQ multiplex PCR. The sample shows roughly 160,000 clones, more than 70% of them seen only once. The sample consisted of peripheral blood. The receptors come from a man between 18 and 35 years old with active or convalescent COVID-19.

V usage is TRBV21-1 and J usage is TRBJ1-6. TRBV21-1 is deemed a pseudogene. The CDR3 has 22 amino acids. CDR3 DNA: TGTGCCAGCAGCAACTGCCTGTTACAAATAGCGAGCGGGAGCTCCTATAATTCACCCCTCCACTTT. Residues: CASSNCLLQIASGSSYNSPLHF.

The rearrangement uses TRBV5-4 and TRBJ2-3; D may be TRBD2 (7 bases). CDR1 and CDR2 (germline): SGHNT, YYREEE (reference sequence). Trimming removed 7 bases from V and 2 bases from J, with 14 bases in between. This CDR3 has 14 amino acids. In DNA form, the CDR3 reads TGTGCCAGCGGGAGGGGGGGGTACACAGATACGCAGTATTTT. Residues: CASGRGGYTDTQYF.

This sequence joins TRBV21-1 and TRBJ2-2; TRBD1, as called in the table, went unchecked against the DNA. TRBV21-1 is designated a pseudogene. The CDR3 is 19 amino acids. The CDR3 DNA reads TGTGCCAGCAGCTCCCGGGACAGGTCCCCTGACCTGAACACCGGGGAGCTGTTTTTT. As protein: CASSSRDRSPDLNTGELFF.

The J gene is TRBJ2-2, the V gene TRBV27; D uncertain. Trimming shortened V by 5 bases and J by 8 bases, and 9 bases separated the two germline ends. The CDR3 loop spans 12 amino acids. Germline V gene lookup returns CDR1 MNHEY and CDR2 SMNVEV (reference sequence). The CDR3: CASSLGDGELFF. In DNA, the CDR3 is TGTGCCAGCAGTCTCGGTGATGGGGAGCTGTTTTTT.

The V gene is TRBV6-5, the J gene TRBJ2-3; 9 positions agree with TRBD2. The CDR3 has 15 amino acids. The germline V gene encodes CDR1 MNHEY and CDR2 SVGAGI. V was clipped by 6 bases and J by 5 bases; unmatched bases: 9. Written as DNA, the CDR3 is TGTGCCAGCAGCCAAGAGCGGGGGGCCAAAGATACGCAGTATTTT. Translated: CASSQERGAKDTQYF.

CDR3 sequence reads: CASSVDREVYEQYF. In DNA form, the CDR3 reads TGCGCCAGCAGTGTCGACAGGGAGGTGTACGAGCAGTACTTC. The chain combines TRBV10-2 with TRBJ2-7; tentative D call: TRBD1 (7 bases). The germline V gene encodes CDR1 WSHSY and CDR2 SAAADI. This CDR3 has 14 residues. V lost 4 bases, J lost 4 bases, and 14 bases lay in between.

This chain joins TRBV5-4 and TRBJ2-3, with 11 bases identical to TRBD2. Germline V gives CDR1 SGHNT, CDR2 YYREEE (reference sequence). J was trimmed by 2 bases and V by 3 bases; bases with no gene match: 8. There are 17 residues in the CDR3. In DNA form, the CDR3 reads TGTGCCAGCAGCTCTCGGACTAGCGGGTACAACACAGATACGCAGTATTTT. Translation: CASSSRTSGYNTDTQYF.

This clone has just one count. The J gene is TRBJ2-3, the V gene TRBV5-6; TRBD1 aligns across 8 bases. The trim removed 4 bases at V and 0 bases at J, leaving 7 bases unmatched. This CDR3 has 16 amino acids. Germline CDR1 and CDR2: SGHDT and YYEEEE. In nucleotides, the CDR3 is TGTGCCAGCAGCAGAACGGGACAGGCTAGCACAGATACGCAGTATTTT. Its translation: CASSRTGQASTDTQYF.

The genes are TRBV18 and TRBJ1-5, with D tentatively TRBD1 (6 bases). The CDR3 has 13 amino acids. V was shortened by 5 bases and J by 5 bases, with 10 bases between the two germline ends. Germline assignment: CDR1 KGHSH and CDR2 LQKENI. The DNA for the CDR3 is TGTGCCAGCTCAAGAAACAGGGATCAGCCCCAGCATTTT. Amino acid sequence: CASSRNRDQPQHF.

The V and J genes are TRBV2 and TRBJ1-1; 8 bases align to TRBD1. The V and J ends lost 11 bases and 0 bases, in that order; junction bases with no gene match: 5. CDR1 SNHLY and CDR2 FYNNEI come from the germline V gene. The CDR3 runs to 13 residues. The DNA for the CDR3 is TGTGCCGAAGGACAGGGATTGAACACTGAAGCTTTCTTT. Protein sequence: CAEGQGLNTEAFF.

The chain combines TRBV2 with TRBJ2-5, with D uncertain. Germline V gives CDR1 SNHLY, CDR2 FYNNEI. The V end lost 0 bases, the J end lost 5 bases, and 13 bases lay between the germline ends. This CDR3 is 15 amino acids long. The CDR3, as DNA: TGTGCCAGCAGTGAAGCCAACACGCAATTGGAGACCCAGTACTTC. The encoded protein is CASSEANTQLETQYF.

This clone was seen a handful of times. The chain joins TRBV4-2 to TRBJ1-1; D gene uncertain. CDR1 and CDR2 (germline): LGHNA, YNFKEQ. Trimming removed 1 base from V and 1 base from J, with 7 bases in between. The CDR3 is 14 residues long. The CDR3 sequence: CASSQGAGNTEAFF. In DNA, the CDR3 is TGTGCCAGCAGCCAAGGGGCGGGGAACACTGAAGCTTTCTTT.